Below are 20 T cell receptor beta chains sequenced from a single sample in a study of T-cell memory formation after mild COVID-19. TCRdb reanalysed the 5' RACE reads using MiXCR and keeps one entry per CDR3 protein. The sample shows roughly 180,000 distinct CDR3 sequences, 9.5% to 13% of them seen only once. Input material: PBMCs or a T cell subset sorted from them (not recorded which). The receptors originated from a man younger than 30 who had mild COVID-19 (a few samples of this study predate the infection). Cell type and time point are not known.

This clonotype was seen a few times. V is TRBV29-1 and J is TRBJ2-3; D is undetermined. The CDR3 is made up of 11 amino acids. The V and J ends lost 8 bases and 1 base respectively, with 7 bases between them. Germline CDR1 is SQVTM and CDR2 is ANQGSEA. The CDR3 sequence is CSIRGTDTQYF. The CDR3 coding sequence is TGCAGCATCAGAGGCACAGATACGCAGTATTTT.

Only a few counts were recorded for this clonotype. This rearrangement joins TRBV20-1 to TRBJ2-3; 9 positions match TRBD1. V trimming: 1 base; J trimming: 4 bases; junction bases outside the gene matches: 9. Per germline, CDR1 DFQATT and CDR2 SNEGSKA (reference sequence). This CDR3 region has 16 residues. CDR3 coding DNA: TGCAGTGCTAGAGCAACCGGGACAGGGTCCCCAGATACGCAGTATTTT. It encodes CSARATGTGSPDTQYF.

This clonotype came up a few times. This sequence joins TRBV6-2 or TRBV6-3 and TRBJ2-7, with a tentative D call TRBD2 (6 bases). Between the trimmed V and J ends, which lost 2 bases and 3 bases, there was a span of 11 bases. This CDR3 has 14 residues. Germline V gene data show CDR1 as MNHEY and CDR2 as SVGEGT. The CDR3 DNA reads TGTGCCAGCAGTTACCACTTCGGGGGCTACGAGCAGTACTTC. Translating it yields CASSYHFGGYEQYF.

This clonotype appeared many times. V gene TRBV5-1 combines with J gene TRBJ2-1, with 8 bases fitting TRBD2. This CDR3 has 18 amino acids. CDR1 and CDR2 (germline): SGHRS, YFSETQ. The V segment lost 3 bases and the J segment 7 bases; nucleotides outside the gene matches: 18. CDR3 sequence: CASSSPGAAGDLTNEQFF. The CDR3, as DNA: TGCGCCAGCAGCTCCCCGGGGGCAGCGGGGGACCTTACGAATGAGCAGTTCTTC. The whole variable domain, filled in from reference TRBV5-1 and TRBJ2-1, reads KAGVTQTPRYLIKTRGQQVTLSCSPISGHRSVSWYQQTPGQGLQFLFEYFSETQRNKGNFPGRFSGRQFSNSRSEMNVSTLELGDSALYLCASSSPGAAGDLTNEQFFGPGTRLTVL.

The CDR3 region is CASSLTFRTPSSYNEQFF. CDR3 nucleotides: TGTGCCAGCAGTTTAACGTTCCGGACCCCGAGCTCCTACAATGAGCAGTTCTTC. The rearrangement joins TRBV12-3 or TRBV12-4 to TRBJ2-1; D unclear. V was shortened by 2 bases and J by 0 bases, with 17 bases between the two germline ends. This CDR3 is 18 amino acids long.

The CDR3 reads CATGTGDTGELFF. In nucleotides, the CDR3 is TGTGCCACCGGGACAGGGGACACCGGGGAGCTGTTTTTT. V and J are TRBV24-1 and TRBJ2-2; the match to TRBD1 covers 10 bases. Trimming cost V 9 bases and J 3 bases; bases outside gene matches: 0. This CDR3 has 13 amino acids. Germline values: CDR1 KGHDR, CDR2 SFDVKD.

The chain uses TRBV6-6 and TRBJ2-2; 7 bases match TRBD1. V lost 7 bases, J lost 1 base, and 0 bases stayed unmatched. Per germline, CDR1 MNHNY and CDR2 SVGAGI (reference sequence). CDR3 length: 13 residues. The CDR3 protein is CASNRGNTGELFF. DNA for the CDR3: TGTGCCAGCAACAGGGGGAACACCGGGGAGCTGTTTTTT.

The sample holds many counts of this clonotype. The rearrangement uses TRBV10-3 and TRBJ2-3, with 12 bases matching TRBD1. The CDR3 consists of 17 residues. CDR1 is ENHRY and CDR2 is SYGVKD in the germline V gene. Trimming took 6 bases from V and 1 from J; bases not matched to a gene: 8. In nucleotides, the CDR3 is TGTGCCATCAGAACGGGACAGGGGGCGCATGGCACAGATACGCAGTATTTT. The encoded protein is CAIRTGQGAHGTDTQYF.

V is TRBV20-1 and J is TRBJ2-3; 8 bases are a match to TRBD2. This CDR3 contains 15 residues. The junction had 13 bases not matched to a gene; V was cut back by 8 bases and J by 3 bases. In germline, CDR1 is DFQATT, CDR2 SNEGSKA (reference sequence). CDR3 amino acids: CSPTNPGGATDTQYF. Here the CDR3 DNA reads TGCAGTCCGACAAACCCCGGGGGGGCAACAGATACGCAGTATTTT.

V usage is TRBV19 and J usage is TRBJ1-1, with D tentatively TRBD1 (6 bases). Germline CDR1 is LNHDA and CDR2 is SQIVND (reference sequence). CDR3 length equals 16 residues. V was trimmed by 5 bases and J by 2 bases, leaving 18 bases between them. For the CDR3, the DNA is TGTGCCAGTAGTGACGGCGGGAGGACAGCAAACACTGAAGCTTTCTTT. This translates into CASSDGGRTANTEAFF.

Ten or more counts support this clonotype. The chain joins TRBV2 to TRBJ2-4; TRBD2 matches 8 bases. The CDR3 extends over 13 amino acids. J was trimmed by 1 base and V by 8 bases; bases with no gene match: 1. Germline V gene sequence: CDR1 SNHLY, CDR2 FYNNEI. CDR3 bases: TGTGCCAGCCGGGGGGGTGCCAAAAACATTCAGTACTTC. Residues: CASRGGAKNIQYF.

The chain carries TRBV7-7 and TRBJ2-5, with D maybe TRBD2 (6 bases). The CDR3 contains 15 residues. Germline V lookup: CDR1 SSHAT, CDR2 FNYEAQ (reference sequence). Deletions cut 1 base from V and 3 bases from J, with 12 bases between. The CDR3 DNA is TGTGCCAGCAGCTTAGGGACGGGAGCCAAAGAGACCCAGTACTTC. It encodes CASSLGTGAKETQYF.

At least ten counts were recorded for this clonotype. The chain is built from TRBV29-1 and TRBJ2-1, with D uncertain. V was trimmed by 1 base and J by 9 bases, leaving 4 bases between them. Germline lookup yields CDR1 SQVTM and CDR2 ANQGSEA. The CDR3 totals 10 residues. CDR3 DNA: TGCAGCGTTGAAGTTCTTGAGCAGTTCTTC. Protein sequence: CSVEVLEQFF.

A few counts support this clonotype. The chain employs TRBV20-1 and TRBJ1-1, with D unclear. Trimming stripped 5 bases from V and 2 bases from J, with 12 bases between. CDR1 is DFQATT, CDR2 SNEGSKA, per germline (reference sequence). The CDR3 sequence is 13 residues long. This chain's CDR3 is CSACPNLNTEAFF. DNA for the CDR3: TGCAGTGCTTGCCCAAACCTAAACACTGAAGCTTTCTTT.

The J gene is TRBJ2-2, the V gene TRBV6-2 or TRBV6-3; 8 bases are shared with TRBD1. The CDR3 consists of 14 residues. Germline V gene lookup returns CDR1 MNHEY and CDR2 SVGEGT. Trimming at V came to 8 bases and at J to 4 bases, leaving 6 bases not matched to a gene. The CDR3 nucleotides are TGTGCCAGCTCCGGACAGGGTACCACCGGGGAGCTGTTTTTT. Protein: CASSGQGTTGELFF.

This clonotype was observed many times. The chain uses TRBV5-6 and TRBJ1-1; unclear D gene. Germline V CDR1 and CDR2: SGHDT, YYEEEE. The CDR3 has 14 residues. The germline V and J ends were trimmed by 0 bases and 13 bases, with 19 bases remaining between them. CDR3 region: CASSLVSGIRSVFF. In DNA form, the CDR3 reads TGTGCCAGCAGCTTGGTTTCGGGGATTCGTTCGGTTTTCTTT. The full variable domain, rest sourced from reference TRBV5-6 and TRBJ1-1, is DAGVTQSPTHLIKTRGQQVTLRCSPKSGHDTVSWYQQALGQGPQFIFQYYEEEERQRGNFPDRFSGHQFPNYSSELNVNALLLGDSALYLCASSLVSGIRSVFFGQGTRLTVV.

A few counts support this clonotype. The chain is built from TRBV15 and TRBJ1-2; TRBD1 aligns across 7 bases. Germline CDR1 is LNHNV and CDR2 is YYDKDF (reference sequence). The length of the CDR3 is 14 residues. The J segment lost 7 bases and the V segment lost 7 bases, leaving 12 bases of the junction unmatched. CDR3 sequence reads: CATNLFEGARGYTF. CDR3 sequence (DNA): TGTGCCACCAACCTTTTTGAGGGGGCGCGTGGCTACACCTTC.

The chain couples TRBV10-3 to TRBJ2-7; 8 positions match TRBD1. Germline CDR1 reads ENHRY; CDR2 reads SYGVKD. The V gene end was trimmed by 10 bases and the J gene end by 0 bases; junction bases not matched to a gene: 14. CDR3 size: 16 residues. The CDR3 DNA reads TGTGCCACCACAGGGGGACGGGGTCCCCTCTCCTACGAGCAGTACTTC. This gives the protein CATTGGRGPLSYEQYF.

Turning to this clonotype: Since no conserved phenylalanine or tryptophan closes the CDR3, a read error is the likely cause. The chain employs TRBV4-1 and TRBJ2-2; 7 nucleotides match TRBD2. The CDR3 contains 14 residues. The trim removed 4 bases at V and 1 base at J, leaving 0 bases unmatched. The germline gives CDR1 MGHRA, CDR2 YSYEKL. CDR3 residues: CASSRGGNTGELFL. The CDR3 bases are TGCGCCAGCAGCCGGGGGGGGAACACCGGGGAGCTGTTTCTT.

The V call is TRBV18, the J call TRBJ2-1, with 8 bases identical to TRBD2. Germline trimming cut 3 bases from V and 5 bases from J; bases unmatched to any gene: 6. This CDR3 has 15 amino acids. Germline assignment: CDR1 KGHSH and CDR2 LQKENI. DNA of the CDR3: TGTGCCAGCTCACCCCGAGGCGGGGGGAACAATGAGCAGTTCTTC. As protein: CASSPRGGGNNEQFF.